Below, one TCR beta chain is given with its context. As handled by the study authors: The authors estimated nucleated cell counts from reference gene primer amplification. The method was immunoSEQ multiplex PCR; TCRdb's version includes in-frame clones alone and lacks a portion of them. That table is the source of V, J and clone size, and D and trimming were worked out from the DNA. This table holds 80,000 or so clones, more than 70% found once. This specimen belongs to a study of blood T cell repertoires in COVID-19. As for the study in general: Sample material is recorded as cDNA or gDNA derived from T cells, B-cell-depleted T cells, or PBMCs.

The CDR3 contains 13 residues. Germline lookup yields CDR1 SGHVS and CDR2 FNYEAQ. The V end was cut by 6 bases, the J end by 1 base, with 9 bases between. The sequenced material came from peripheral blood. This clonotype was obtained from a man aged 45 to 65 with acute or convalescent COVID-19. The V call is TRBV7-6, the J call TRBJ2-5; tentative D call: TRBD1 (6 bases). CDR3 sequence: CASRGDTQETQYF. CDR3 DNA sequence: TGTGCCAGCAGGGGGGACACCCAAGAGACCCAGTACTTC.